The next 3 T cell receptor beta chains were all read from a single sample in a study of blood T cell repertoires in COVID-19. The method was immunoSEQ multiplex PCR; TCRdb's version includes in-frame clones alone and lacks a portion of them. The table includes just over 90,000 clones, around four fifths detected once. The sequenced sample was peripheral blood. These receptors came from a human donor in a cohort sampled during active COVID-19.

This clone was seen only a few times. The chain couples TRBV18 to TRBJ2-6; 9 bases agree with TRBD1. The length of the CDR3 is 18 residues. J gave up 3 bases and V 3 bases, and 9 bases lay outside the gene matches. CDR1 and CDR2 from the germline V gene are KGHSH and LQKENI. The CDR3 nucleotides read TGTGCCAGCTCACCGGCGGACAGGGGTTCGGTTGGGGCCAACGTCCTGACTTTC. The encoded protein is CASSPADRGSVGANVLTF.

The gene calls are TRBV4-1 and TRBJ1-1; D is ambiguous. CDR1 and CDR2 (germline): MGHRA, YSYEKL. With 4 bases removed from V and 2 bases from J, the gap between germline ends came to 14 bases. The CDR3 has 15 residues. The CDR3 bases are TGCGCCAGCAGCCGGGCCCTCAGGACTAACACTGAAGCTTTCTTT. This translates into CASSRALRTNTEAFF.

V gene TRBV6-6 combines with J gene TRBJ2-3, with a possible D match to TRBD2 (5 bases). There are 15 residues in the CDR3. The V gene lost 2 bases and the J gene lost 2 bases, with 11 bases spanning the gap. CDR1 is MNHNY and CDR2 is SVGAGI in the germline V gene (reference sequence). DNA of the CDR3: TGTGCCAGCAGTTACGGTGAACTAGTCACAGATACGCAGTATTTT. It yields the protein CASSYGELVTDTQYF.